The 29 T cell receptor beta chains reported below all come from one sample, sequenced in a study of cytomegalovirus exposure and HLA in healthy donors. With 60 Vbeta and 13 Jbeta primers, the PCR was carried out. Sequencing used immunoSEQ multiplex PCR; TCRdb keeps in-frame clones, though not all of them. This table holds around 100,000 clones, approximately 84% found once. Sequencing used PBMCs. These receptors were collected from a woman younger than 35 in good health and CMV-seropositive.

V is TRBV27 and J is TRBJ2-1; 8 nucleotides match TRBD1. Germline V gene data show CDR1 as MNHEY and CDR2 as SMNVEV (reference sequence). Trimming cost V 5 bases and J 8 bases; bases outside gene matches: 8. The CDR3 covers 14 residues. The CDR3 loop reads CASSPPDRDHEQFF. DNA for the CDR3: TGTGCCAGCAGTCCGCCGGACAGGGACCATGAGCAGTTCTTC.

The CDR3 region has the DNA TGCAGCGTTGGTCTATACACAGGGGGGCCCAATGAGCAGTTCTTC. Translating it yields CSVGLYTGGPNEQFF. The V call is TRBV29-1, the J call TRBJ2-1; 8 positions match TRBD1. The CDR3 has 15 amino acids. Per the germline V gene, CDR1 is SQVTM and CDR2 is ANQGSEA. Trimming cost V 4 bases and J 6 bases; bases outside gene matches: 11.

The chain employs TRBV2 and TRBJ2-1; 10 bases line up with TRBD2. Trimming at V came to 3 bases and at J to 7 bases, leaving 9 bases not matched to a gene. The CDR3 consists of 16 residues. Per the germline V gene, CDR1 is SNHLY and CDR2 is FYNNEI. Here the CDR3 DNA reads TGTGCCAGCAGTGATCCAAGCGGGAGGGCTCTAAATGAGCAGTTCTTC. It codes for CASSDPSGRALNEQFF.

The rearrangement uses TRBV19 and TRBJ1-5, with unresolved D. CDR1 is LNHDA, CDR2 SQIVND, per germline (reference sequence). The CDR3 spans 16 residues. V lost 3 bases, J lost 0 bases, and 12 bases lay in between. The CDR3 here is CASSIPHRYSNQPQHF. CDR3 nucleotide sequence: TGTGCCAGTAGTATCCCTCACAGATATAGCAATCAGCCCCAGCATTTT.

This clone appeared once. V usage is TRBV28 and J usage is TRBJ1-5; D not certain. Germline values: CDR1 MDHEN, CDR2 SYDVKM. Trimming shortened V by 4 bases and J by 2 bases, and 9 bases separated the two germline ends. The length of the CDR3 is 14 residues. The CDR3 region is CASSSTTGNQPQHF. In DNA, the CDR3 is TGTGCCAGCAGTTCGACAACAGGCAATCAGCCCCAGCATTTT. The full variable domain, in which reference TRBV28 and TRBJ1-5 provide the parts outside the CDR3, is DVKVTQSSRYLVKRTGEKVFLECVQDMDHENMFWYRQDPGLGLRLIYFSYDVKMKEKGDIPEGYSVSREKKERFSLILESASTNQTSMYLCASSSTTGNQPQHFGDGTRLSIL.

CDR3 sequence: CASSDSRHEQFF. The CDR3 DNA sequence: TGTGCCAGTAGCGACTCGCGCCATGAGCAGTTCTTC. The chain has TRBV19 and TRBJ2-1; D is uncertain. Germline V gene sequence: CDR1 LNHDA, CDR2 SQIVND (reference sequence). V gave up 6 bases and J gave up 8 bases, with 11 bases separating them. CDR3 size: 12 residues.

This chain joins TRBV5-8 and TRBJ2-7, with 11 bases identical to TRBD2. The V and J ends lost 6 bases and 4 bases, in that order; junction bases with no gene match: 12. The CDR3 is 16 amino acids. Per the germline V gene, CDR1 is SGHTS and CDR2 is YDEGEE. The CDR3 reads CASTYSITSGSYEQYF. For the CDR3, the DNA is TGTGCCAGCACCTATTCCATTACTAGCGGGAGTTACGAGCAGTACTTC.

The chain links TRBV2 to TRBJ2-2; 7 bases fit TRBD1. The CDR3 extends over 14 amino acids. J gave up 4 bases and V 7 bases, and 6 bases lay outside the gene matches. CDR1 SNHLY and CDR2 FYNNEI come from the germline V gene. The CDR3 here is CASTGQFITGELFF. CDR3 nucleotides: TGTGCCAGCACGGGACAGTTTATCACCGGGGAGCTGTTTTTT.

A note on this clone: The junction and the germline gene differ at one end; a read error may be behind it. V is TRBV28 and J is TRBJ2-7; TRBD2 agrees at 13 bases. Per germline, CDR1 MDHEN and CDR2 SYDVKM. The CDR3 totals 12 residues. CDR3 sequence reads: CASSPGLAGALF. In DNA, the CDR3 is TGTGCCAGCAGTCCTGGACTAGCGGGGGCCCTCTTC.

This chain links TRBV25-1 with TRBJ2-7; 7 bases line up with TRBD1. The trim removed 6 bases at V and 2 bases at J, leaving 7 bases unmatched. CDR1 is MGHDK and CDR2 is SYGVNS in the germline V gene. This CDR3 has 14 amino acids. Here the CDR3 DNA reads TGTGCCAGCAGCCCCGACAGGGCTCCCTACGAGCAGTACTTC. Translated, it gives CASSPDRAPYEQYF.

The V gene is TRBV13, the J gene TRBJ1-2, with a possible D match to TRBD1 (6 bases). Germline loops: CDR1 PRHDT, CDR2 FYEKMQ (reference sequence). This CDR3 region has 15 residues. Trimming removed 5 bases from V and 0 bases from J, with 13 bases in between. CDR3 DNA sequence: TGTGCCAGCAGCACCCGAGGGGGATCTAACTATGGCTACACCTTC. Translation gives CASSTRGGSNYGYTF.

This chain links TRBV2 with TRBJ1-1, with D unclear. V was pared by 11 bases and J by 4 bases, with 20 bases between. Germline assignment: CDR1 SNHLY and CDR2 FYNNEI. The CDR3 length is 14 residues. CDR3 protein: CAPGGEGAGTEAFF. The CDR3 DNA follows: TGTGCCCCAGGCGGAGAGGGCGCGGGCACTGAAGCTTTCTTT.

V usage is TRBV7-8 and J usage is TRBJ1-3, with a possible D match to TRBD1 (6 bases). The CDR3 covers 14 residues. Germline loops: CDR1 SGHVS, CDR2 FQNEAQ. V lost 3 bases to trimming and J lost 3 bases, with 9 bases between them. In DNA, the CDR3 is TGTGCCAGCAGCTTCAGGGGTTTTGGAAACACCATATATTTT. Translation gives CASSFRGFGNTIYF.

CDR3 sequence reads: CASSFTEMNTEAFF. The CDR3 DNA reads TGTGCCAGCAGCTTTACCGAGATGAACACTGAAGCTTTCTTT. The chain employs TRBV7-8 and TRBJ1-1; unclear D gene. The CDR3 sequence is 14 residues long. The ends were cut back, 3 bases at V and 0 bases at J, with 8 bases in the middle. The germline V gene encodes CDR1 SGHVS and CDR2 FQNEAQ. Together with reference TRBV7-8 and TRBJ1-1, the CDR3 gives the full variable domain: GAGVSQSPRYKVAKRGQDVALRCDPISGHVSLFWYQQALGQGPEFLTYFQNEAQLDKSGLPSDRFFAERPEGSVSTLKIQRTQQEDSAVYLCASSFTEMNTEAFFGQGTRLTVV.

DNA for the CDR3: TGTGCCACCAGCAGAGCGTCCGGGACAGGGGCTTTGTACGAGCAGTACTTC. It encodes CATSRASGTGALYEQYF. The V call is TRBV15, the J call TRBJ2-7; 10 bases align to TRBD1. The V and J ends lost 1 base and 4 bases, in that order; junction bases with no gene match: 10. There are 17 residues in the CDR3. CDR1 and CDR2 (germline): LNHNV, YYDKDF (reference sequence).

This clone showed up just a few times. DNA for the CDR3: TGTGCCAGCAGCACCCGTCGCCCGACAGGGGGTGCGATAGCGGGAGGCTACACCTTC. Amino acid sequence: CASSTRRPTGGAIAGGYTF. The V gene is TRBV4-2, the J gene TRBJ1-2, with 9 positions matching TRBD1. The CDR3 consists of 19 residues. Losses at the gene ends were 5 bases for V and 8 bases for J; bases not matched to a gene: 24. The germline CDR1 and CDR2 sequences are LGHNA and YNFKEQ.

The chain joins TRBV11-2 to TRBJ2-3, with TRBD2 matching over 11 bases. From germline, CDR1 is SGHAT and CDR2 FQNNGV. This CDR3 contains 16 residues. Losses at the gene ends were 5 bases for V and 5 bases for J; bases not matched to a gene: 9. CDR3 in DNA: TGTGCCAGCAGCCCTGATAGCGGGGGGGCCGGAGATACGCAGTATTTT. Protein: CASSPDSGGAGDTQYF.

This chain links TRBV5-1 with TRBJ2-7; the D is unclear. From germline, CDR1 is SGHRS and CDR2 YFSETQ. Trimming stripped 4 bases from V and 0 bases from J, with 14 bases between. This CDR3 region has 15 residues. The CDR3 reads CASSPYSLTSYEQYF. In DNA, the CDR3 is TGCGCCAGCAGCCCCTACAGCTTAACCTCCTACGAGCAGTACTTC.

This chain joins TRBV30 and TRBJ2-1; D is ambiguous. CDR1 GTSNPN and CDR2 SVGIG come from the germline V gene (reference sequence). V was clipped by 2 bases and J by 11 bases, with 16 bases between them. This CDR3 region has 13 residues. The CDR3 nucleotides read TGTGCCTGGAGTCCGACTCCCCTCTCGCAGCAGTTCTTC. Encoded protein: CAWSPTPLSQQFF.

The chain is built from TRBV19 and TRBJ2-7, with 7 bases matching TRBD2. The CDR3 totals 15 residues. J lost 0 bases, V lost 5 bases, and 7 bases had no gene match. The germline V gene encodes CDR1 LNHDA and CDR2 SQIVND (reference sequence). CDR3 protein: CASSPKTSDSYEQYF. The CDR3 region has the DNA TGTGCCAGTAGTCCGAAAACTAGCGACTCCTACGAGCAGTACTTC.

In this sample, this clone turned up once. The CDR3 protein is CASSQGLAGGIGELFF. CDR3 DNA sequence: TGTGCCAGCAGCCAGGGACTAGCGGGAGGAATCGGGGAGCTGTTTTTT. V usage is TRBV5-6 and J usage is TRBJ2-2, with 15 bases fitting TRBD2. V shed 4 bases and J 7 bases; nucleotides not matched to a gene: 5. The CDR3 has 16 amino acids. Per germline, CDR1 SGHDT and CDR2 YYEEEE.

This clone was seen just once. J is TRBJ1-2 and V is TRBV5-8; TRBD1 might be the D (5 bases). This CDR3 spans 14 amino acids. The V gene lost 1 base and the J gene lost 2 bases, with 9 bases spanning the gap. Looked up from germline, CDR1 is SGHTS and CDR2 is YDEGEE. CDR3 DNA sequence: TGTGCCAGCAGCTTGCTCAGGGTAAACTATGGCTACACCTTC. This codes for CASSLLRVNYGYTF.

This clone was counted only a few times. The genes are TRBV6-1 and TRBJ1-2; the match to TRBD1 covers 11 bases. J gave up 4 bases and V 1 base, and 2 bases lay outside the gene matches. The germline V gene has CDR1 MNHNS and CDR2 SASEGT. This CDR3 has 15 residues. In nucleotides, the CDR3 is TGTGCCAGCAGTGAAGAGGGGACAGGGGGCTATGGCTACACCTTC. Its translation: CASSEEGTGGYGYTF.

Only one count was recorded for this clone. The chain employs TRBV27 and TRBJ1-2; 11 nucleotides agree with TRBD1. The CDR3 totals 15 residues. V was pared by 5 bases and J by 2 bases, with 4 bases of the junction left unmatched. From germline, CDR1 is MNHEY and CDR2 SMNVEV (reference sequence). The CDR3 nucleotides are TGTGCCAGCAGTAGGACAGGGGGCCTGAACTATGGCTACACCTTC. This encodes CASSRTGGLNYGYTF.

CDR3 sequence reads: CASRGQGRSYGYTF. In nucleotides, the CDR3 is TGTGCCAGCAGGGGACAGGGACGTAGCTATGGCTACACCTTC. The chain has TRBV6-1 and TRBJ1-2, with 9 positions matching TRBD1. The CDR3 consists of 14 residues. Losses at the gene ends were 6 bases for V and 4 bases for J; bases not matched to a gene: 6. CDR1 is MNHNS and CDR2 is SASEGT in the germline V gene.

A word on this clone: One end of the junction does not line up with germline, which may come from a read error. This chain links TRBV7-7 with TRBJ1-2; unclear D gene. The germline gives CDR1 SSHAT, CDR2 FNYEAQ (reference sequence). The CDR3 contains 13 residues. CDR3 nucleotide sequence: TGTGCTAGCAGCTTAGAACCGAGAGGGGGCTACACCTTC. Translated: CASSLEPRGGYTF.

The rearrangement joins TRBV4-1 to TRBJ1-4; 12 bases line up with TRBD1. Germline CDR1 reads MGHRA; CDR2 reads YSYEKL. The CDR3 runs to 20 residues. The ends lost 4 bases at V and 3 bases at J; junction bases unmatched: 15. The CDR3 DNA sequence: TGCGCCAGCAGCCTCAACTCAATGGGACAGGGGGCGCTTCCTAATGAAAAACTGTTTTTT. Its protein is CASSLNSMGQGALPNEKLFF.

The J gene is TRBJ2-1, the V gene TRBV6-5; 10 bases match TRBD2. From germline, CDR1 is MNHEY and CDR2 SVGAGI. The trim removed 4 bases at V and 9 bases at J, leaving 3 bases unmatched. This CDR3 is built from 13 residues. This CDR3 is CASSLLAGVEQFF. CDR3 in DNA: TGTGCCAGCAGTTTGCTAGCGGGAGTTGAGCAGTTCTTC.

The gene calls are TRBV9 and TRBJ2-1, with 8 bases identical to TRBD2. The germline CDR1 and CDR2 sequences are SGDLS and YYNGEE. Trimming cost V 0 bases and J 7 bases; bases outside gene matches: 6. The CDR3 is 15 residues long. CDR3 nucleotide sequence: TGTGCCAGCAGCGTAGTTCCGGGAGGGTATAATGAGCAGTTCTTC. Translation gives CASSVVPGGYNEQFF.